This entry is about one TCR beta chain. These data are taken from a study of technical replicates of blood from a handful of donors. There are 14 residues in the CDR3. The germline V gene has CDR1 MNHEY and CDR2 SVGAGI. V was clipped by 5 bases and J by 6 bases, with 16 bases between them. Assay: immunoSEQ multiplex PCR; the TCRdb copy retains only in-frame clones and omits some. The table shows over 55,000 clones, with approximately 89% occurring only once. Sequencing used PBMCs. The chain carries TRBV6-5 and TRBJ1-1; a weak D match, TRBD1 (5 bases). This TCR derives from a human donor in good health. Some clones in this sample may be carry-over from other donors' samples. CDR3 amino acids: CASSPDRWHAEAFF. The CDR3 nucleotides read TGTGCCAGCAGTCCTGACAGATGGCACGCTGAAGCTTTCTTT.